The rows below give T cell receptor beta chains drawn from one sample of a study of early T cells in non-severe SARS-CoV-2 infection. In TCRdb, the 5' RACE reads were re-called with MiXCR into one record per CDR3 protein. The table lists some 80,000 distinct CDR3 sequences, approximately 12% of them singletons, with about 3% in the top ten. Sequences were obtained from whole blood. These receptors were obtained from an adult who was a healthcare worker with PCR-confirmed SARS-CoV-2 infection or an uninfected control (not recorded which). The CDR3 runs from the conserved cysteine through the conserved F or W. D genes are given only for firm matches. Size is omitted from some rows. Given values are once, few, many or a class for expanded clones.

TRBJ2-1 TRBD2 . TRBV7-2 TGTGCCAGCAGCGTGACTAGCGGGAGGGCCAATGAGCAGTTCTTC CASSVTSGRANEQFF
TRBJ2-1 TRBD2 . TRBV7-2 TGTGCCAGCAGCCATCCGGGACTAGAGAATCCCAATGAGCAGTTCTTC CASSHPGLENPNEQFF
TRBJ2-5 . . TRBV7-9 TGTGCCAGCAGTTCCAGCGGGTACCAAGAGACCCAGTACTTC CASSSSGYQETQYF
TRBJ2-5 . few TRBV2 TGTGCCACCACGGGGGTAGGAGAGACCCAGTACTTC CATTGVGETQYF
TRBJ2-7 . many TRBV5-1 TGCGCCAGCAGCTTGGGACCTCGAGACGAGCAGTACTTC CASSLGPRDEQYF
TRBJ2-7 TRBD1 few TRBV6-5 TGTGCCAGCAGCCGGGACAGGGTCTCCTACGAGCAGTACTTC CASSRDRVSYEQYF
TRBJ2-7 TRBD1 few TRBV6-5 TGTGCCAGCAGTTACAGGGGACAGGGGTTGTACGAGCAGTACTTC CASSYRGQGLYEQYF
TRBJ1-2 . . TRBV4-2 TGTGCCAGCAGCCAAGGGGGTAACAACCTGAACTATGGCTACACCTTC CASSQGGNNLNYGYTF
TRBJ2-3 . . TRBV2 TGTGCCAGCAGTGATATCTTTGCGGATACGCAGTATTTT CASSDIFADTQYF
TRBJ1-1 TRBD1 many TRBV28 TGTGCCAGCAGAGTACAGGGGGCGTTGCCTGAAGCTTTCTTT CASRVQGALPEAFF
TRBJ2-3 . . TRBV7-2 TGTGCCAGCAGTTCGCAGGGCGCGCCCCCGGGGAAGACGCAGTATTTT CASSSQGAPPGKTQYF
TRBJ1-6 . few TRBV20-1 TGCAGTGTAAAGCCCCCTTTGGGGGATAATTCACCCCTCCACTTT CSVKPPLGDNSPLHF
TRBJ2-1 TRBD2 . TRBV5-6 TGTGCCAGCAGCTTGGCCGGGGGGGACAATGAGCAGTTCTTC CASSLAGGDNEQFF
TRBJ2-1 TRBD2 . TRBV12-3/TRBV12-4 TGTGCCAGCAGTCACCGACTAGCGGGGGGTTACAATGAGCAGTTCTTC CASSHRLAGGYNEQFF
TRBJ2-7 . . TRBV20-1 TGCAGTGCTACCCAACAGGGGACTACCTACGAGCAGTACTTC CSATQQGTTYEQYF
TRBJ2-3 . many TRBV7-6 TGTGCCAGCAGCTTGAAAGATACGCAGTATTTT CASSLKDTQYF
TRBJ1-1 . . TRBV15 TGTGCCACCAGCAGAGCGGACCGTAGGGCTTTCTTT CATSRADRRAFF
TRBJ2-7 . . TRBV3-1 TGTGCCAGCAGCCAAGTATTTTCCTCCTACGAGCAGTACTTC CASSQVFSSYEQYF
TRBJ2-7 . many TRBV27 TGTGCCAGCAGTTCCCACCCGGGGGCGGGGTCCTACGAGCAGTACTTC CASSSHPGAGSYEQYF
TRBJ1-1 . many TRBV28 TGTGCCAGCAGTTCAGAACTCAGGGATAGCACTGAAGCTTTCTTT CASSSELRDSTEAFF
TRBJ2-3 . . TRBV27 TGTGCCAGCAGTTCCACCATCCCTCCAGATACGCAGTATTTT CASSSTIPPDTQYF
TRBJ2-5 . . TRBV7-7 TGTGCCAGCAGCTTAACGGTCAACCAAGAGACCCAGTACTTC CASSLTVNQETQYF